The 21 T cell receptor beta chains below come from one sample, sequenced in a study of T cell changes during pregnancy in multiple sclerosis. TCRdb's table, derived via immunoSEQ multiplex PCR, lists solely in-frame clones and lacks some. The sample yields about 52,000 clones, 90% to 95% seen once. The source material was CD4+ T cells from peripheral blood mononuclear cells, sampled before pregnancy. These receptors all come from a female donor with multiple sclerosis, enrolled in a pregnancy study.

The J gene is TRBJ1-2, the V gene TRBV4-3, with D perhaps matching TRBD1 (6 bases). This CDR3 has 13 amino acids. Trimming left V 4 bases short and J 5 bases short, with 11 bases between. CDR1 LGHNA and CDR2 YSLEER come from the germline V gene. The DNA of the CDR3 is TGCGCCAGCAGCCCCTCCGGGACATATGGCTACACCTTC. It specifies CASSPSGTYGYTF.

The chain couples TRBV6-6 to TRBJ2-3; tentative D call: TRBD1 (5 bases). This CDR3 is 14 amino acids long. Trimming removed 6 bases from V and 5 bases from J, with 15 bases in between. Germline assignment: CDR1 MNHNY and CDR2 SVGAGI (reference sequence). CDR3 region: CASRNTPQGDTQYF. DNA for the CDR3: TGTGCCAGCAGGAACACGCCCCAGGGAGATACGCAGTATTTT.

With respect to this clone: The same CDR3 can be traced to other DNA sequences in this sample. The chain couples TRBV30 to TRBJ1-5; 7 positions agree with TRBD1. Germline CDR1 GTSNPN, CDR2 SVGIG (reference sequence). J gave up 1 base and V 2 bases, and 8 bases lay outside the gene matches. The CDR3 runs to 16 residues. This CDR3 is CAWSPETGRSNQPQHF. CDR3 coding DNA: TGTGCCTGGAGTCCAGAGACAGGGAGAAGCAATCAGCCCCAGCATTTT.

This chain uses TRBV11-1 with TRBJ2-1, with D maybe TRBD2 (5 bases). V gave up 5 bases and J gave up 12 bases, with 17 bases separating them. This CDR3 contains 13 residues. CDR1 is SGHAT, CDR2 FQDESV, per germline (reference sequence). The CDR3 sequence: CASSPGLSLGQFF. The CDR3 DNA reads as TGTGCCAGCAGCCCTGGACTTTCGTTAGGGCAGTTCTTC.

V gene TRBV2 combines with J gene TRBJ2-3; tentative D call: TRBD2 (5 bases). From germline, CDR1 is SNHLY and CDR2 FYNNEI. The V and J ends lost 6 bases and 1 base respectively, with 8 bases between them. CDR3 length equals 13 residues. CDR3 bases: TGTGCCAGCAGAGGGAGAGGCACAGATACGCAGTATTTT. Amino acid sequence: CASRGRGTDTQYF.

This clone was detected a few times. V usage is TRBV29-1 and J usage is TRBJ2-3; 8 nucleotides line up with TRBD2. CDR3 length: 15 amino acids. Trimming at V came to 7 bases and at J to 0 bases, leaving 9 bases not matched to a gene. CDR1 is SQVTM and CDR2 is ANQGSEA in the germline V gene. The CDR3 region has the DNA TGCAGCGCTACCGGGGGGGCGCACAGCACAGATACGCAGTATTTT. Translated: CSATGGAHSTDTQYF.

This clone appeared a single time. J is TRBJ2-2 and V is TRBV4-1; a possible D gene is TRBD2 (5 bases). The ends were cut back, 5 bases at V and 8 bases at J, with 18 bases in the middle. The CDR3 length is 15 residues. Germline loops: CDR1 MGHRA, CDR2 YSYEKL. The CDR3 here is CASSTSQGGWGELFF. CDR3 in DNA: TGCGCCAGCAGCACTTCGCAAGGAGGTTGGGGGGAGCTGTTTTTT.

This sequence joins TRBV5-1 and TRBJ2-5; TRBD1 aligns across 8 bases. This CDR3 is built from 14 residues. CDR1 is SGHRS and CDR2 is YFSETQ in the germline V gene. V shed 4 bases, J shed 1 base, and the junction held 3 bases outside the gene matches. This chain's CDR3 is CASSTGQGQETQYF. Here the CDR3 DNA reads TGCGCCAGCAGCACCGGACAGGGCCAAGAGACCCAGTACTTC.

This chain joins TRBV6-6 and TRBJ2-2; tentatively, D is TRBD1 (5 bases). V lost 0 bases and J 4 bases, leaving 6 bases between the germline ends. The CDR3 sequence is 14 residues long. CDR1 MNHNY and CDR2 SVGAGI come from the germline V gene (reference sequence). CDR3 bases: TGTGCCAGCAGTTACTCAACAGGCACCGGGGAGCTGTTTTTT. It specifies CASSYSTGTGELFF.

The CDR3: CAWSEGSGANVLTF. CDR3 coding DNA: TGTGCCTGGAGTGAGGGGTCTGGGGCCAACGTCCTGACTTTC. The chain combines TRBV30 with TRBJ2-6; D is perhaps TRBD1 (5 bases). The ends were cut back, 1 base at V and 1 base at J, with 5 bases in the middle. The CDR3 extends over 14 amino acids. Per the germline V gene, CDR1 is GTSNPN and CDR2 is SVGIG (reference sequence).

The J gene is TRBJ1-1, the V gene TRBV28; tentatively, D is TRBD1 (5 bases). Germline CDR1 reads MDHEN; CDR2 reads SYDVKM. V lost 3 bases and J 10 bases, leaving 12 bases between the germline ends. This CDR3 is built from 12 residues. The CDR3 nucleotides are TGTGCCAGCAGTTTTTATAATCAGGGAGCTTTCTTT. This gives the protein CASSFYNQGAFF.

V and J are TRBV7-6 and TRBJ2-1; no definite D call. The V and J ends lost 5 bases and 0 bases respectively, with 14 bases between them. In germline, CDR1 is SGHVS, CDR2 FNYEAQ. The CDR3 has 16 amino acids. CDR3 DNA sequence: TGTGCCAGCAGCCTCCGACTGGTAAGCTCCTACAATGAGCAGTTCTTC. Protein sequence: CASSLRLVSSYNEQFF.

This rearrangement joins TRBV5-4 to TRBJ2-7; TRBD1 matches 10 bases. The CDR3 is 14 amino acids. V dropped 3 bases and J dropped 4; count of bases not matched to a gene: 4. CDR1 and CDR2 from the germline V gene are SGHNT and YYREEE (reference sequence). The CDR3 loop is CASSSTGGRYEQYF. CDR3 sequence (DNA): TGTGCCAGCAGCTCGACAGGGGGCAGGTACGAGCAGTACTTC.

V gene TRBV27 combines with J gene TRBJ2-7, with 10 positions matching TRBD2. The trim removed 5 bases at V and 1 base at J, leaving 5 bases unmatched. CDR1 and CDR2 (germline): MNHEY, SMNVEV (reference sequence). The CDR3 extends over 15 amino acids. The chain's CDR3 is CASSPSGSRSYEQYF. The CDR3 DNA reads TGTGCCAGCAGTCCTAGCGGGAGTAGGTCCTACGAGCAGTACTTC.

The CDR3 region has the DNA TGTGCCAGCTCACTACTGACAGGGGGCTCCGCAGATACGCAGTATTTT. Its translation: CASSLLTGGSADTQYF. The chain uses TRBV18 and TRBJ2-3; 10 bases line up with TRBD1. The length of the CDR3 is 16 residues. V was pared by 4 bases and J by 4 bases, with 8 bases of the junction left unmatched. The germline V gene has CDR1 KGHSH and CDR2 LQKENI.

The chain recombines TRBV14 with TRBJ1-2; 10 nucleotides line up with TRBD1. Germline values: CDR1 SGHDN, CDR2 FVKESK. After removal of 3 bases from V and 8 bases from J, the junction contained 9 bases not matched to a gene. The CDR3 length is 15 residues. CDR3 loop: CASSQAGQGTVGYTF. DNA of the CDR3: TGTGCCAGCAGCCAGGCGGGACAGGGGACTGTCGGCTACACCTTC.

The rearrangement uses TRBV7-2 and TRBJ2-7, with 9 bases identical to TRBD2. The CDR3 has 15 amino acids. With 3 bases clipped from V and 5 bases from J, the junction kept 8 bases outside the gene matches. Looked up from germline, CDR1 is SGHTA and CDR2 is FQGNSA. The CDR3: CASSFDGGRADEQYF. The CDR3 region has the DNA TGTGCCAGCAGCTTTGATGGCGGGAGGGCCGACGAGCAGTACTTC.

The CDR3 DNA sequence: TGTGCCAGCAGCTCAAACTACCGCCGCTCCTACAATGAGCAGTTCTTC. It is translated as CASSSNYRRSYNEQFF. J is TRBJ2-1 and V is TRBV11-2; no reliable D call. Deletions cut 4 bases from V and 0 bases from J, with 13 bases between. The germline gives CDR1 SGHAT, CDR2 FQNNGV. The CDR3 loop spans 16 amino acids.

The V call is TRBV28, the J call TRBJ2-3; a possible D gene is TRBD2 (6 bases). The germline V gene has CDR1 MDHEN and CDR2 SYDVKM. The CDR3 loop spans 14 amino acids. The germline V and J ends were trimmed by 9 bases and 0 bases, with 13 bases remaining between them. As DNA, the CDR3 is TGTGCCAGTCAGGTGGGGGGAAGCACAGATACGCAGTATTTT. Residues: CASQVGGSTDTQYF.

The V and J genes are TRBV5-4 and TRBJ2-5, with 9 bases fitting TRBD1. Trimming at V came to 4 bases and at J to 4 bases, leaving 8 bases not matched to a gene. Per germline, CDR1 SGHNT and CDR2 YYREEE (reference sequence). CDR3 length: 15 residues. The DNA for the CDR3 is TGTGCCAGCAGCCAACAGGGGGCCCATGGAGAGACCCAGTACTTC. This codes for CASSQQGAHGETQYF.

The V and J genes are TRBV2 and TRBJ2-5, with a possible D match to TRBD2 (5 bases). Trimming took 7 bases from V and 7 from J, leaving 10 bases between them. There are 11 residues in the CDR3. The germline gives CDR1 SNHLY, CDR2 FYNNEI. CDR3 sequence: CASTRVGTQYF. CDR3 DNA: TGTGCCAGCACGAGGGTGGGGACCCAGTACTTC.